This T cell receptor (beta chain) was sequenced in a study of a mutant IDH1 vaccine in newly diagnosed glioma. Time point indicated: baseline, week 1 (first vaccination visit). Treatment meaning: pre-vaccination baseline after standard-of-care therapy. Here immunoSEQ multiplex PCR was the method, and the copy in TCRdb shows in-frame clones only, minus some. The table has tens of thousands of clones, 80% to 95% seen once; the top ten hold 15% to 20%. Germline V gene sequence: CDR1 MGHRA, CDR2 YSYEKL. The CDR3 length is 16 residues. Between the trimmed V and J ends, which lost 3 bases and 5 bases, there was a span of 17 bases.

This chain connects TRBV4-1 to TRBJ1-5; D is possibly TRBD1 (6 bases). This TCR came from a man between 18 and 29 years old with glioma. This specimen was PBMCs, taken from a glioma patient treated with radiotherapy, temozolomide or both. The DNA for the CDR3 is TGCGCCAGCAGCCATGTACAGGGTCCTCCTCATCAGCCCCAGCATTTT. This sequence encodes CASSHVQGPPHQPQHF.